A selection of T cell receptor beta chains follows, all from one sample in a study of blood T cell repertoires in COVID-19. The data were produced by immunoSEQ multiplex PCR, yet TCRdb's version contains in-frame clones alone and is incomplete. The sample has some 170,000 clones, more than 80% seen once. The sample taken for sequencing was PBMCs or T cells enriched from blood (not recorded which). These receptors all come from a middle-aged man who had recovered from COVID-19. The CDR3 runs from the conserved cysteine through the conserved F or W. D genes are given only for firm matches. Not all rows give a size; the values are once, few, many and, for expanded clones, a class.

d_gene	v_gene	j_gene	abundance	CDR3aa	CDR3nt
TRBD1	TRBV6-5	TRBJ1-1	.	CASTQGDWTEAFF	TGTGCCAGCACTCAGGGGGACTGGACTGAAGCTTTCTTT
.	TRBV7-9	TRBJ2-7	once	CASSLAGEFYEQYF	TGTGCCAGCAGCTTAGCAGGAGAGTTCTACGAGCAGTACTTC
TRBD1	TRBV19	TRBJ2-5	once	CATQAGTGGAETQYF	TGTGCCACCCAGGCCGGGACAGGGGGCGCGGAGACCCAGTACTTC
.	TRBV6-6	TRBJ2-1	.	CASSYPGKLDEQFF	TGTGCCAGCAGTTACCCGGGGAAACTCGATGAGCAGTTCTTC
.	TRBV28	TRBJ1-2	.	CASSSGDSSSYF	TGTGCCAGCAGTTCCGGGGACTCTTCTTCCTACTTC
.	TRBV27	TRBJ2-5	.	CASSPPGSQETQYF	TGTGCCAGCAGTCCGCCGGGAAGCCAAGAGACCCAGTACTTC
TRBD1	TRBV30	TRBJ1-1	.	CAWSHGTGNTEAFF	TGTGCCTGGAGCCATGGGACAGGGAACACTGAAGCTTTCTTT
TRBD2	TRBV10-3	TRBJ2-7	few	CAISDSGRGSYEQYF	TGTGCCATCAGTGACAGCGGGAGGGGATCCTACGAGCAGTACTTC
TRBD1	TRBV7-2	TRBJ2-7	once	CASTRQGLSYEQYF	TGTGCCAGTACCCGACAGGGCCTTTCCTACGAGCAGTACTTC
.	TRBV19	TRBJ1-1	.	CASSIGQVRSNTEAFF	TGTGCCAGTAGTATAGGACAAGTCAGATCGAACACTGAAGCTTTCTTT
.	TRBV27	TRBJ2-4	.	CASSQTTERIAKNIQYF	TGTGCCAGCAGCCAGACGACGGAGCGGATAGCCAAAAACATTCAGTACTTC
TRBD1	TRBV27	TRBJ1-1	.	CASSLSGTGLTEAFF	TGTGCCAGCAGTTTATCGGGGACAGGTTTGACTGAAGCTTTCTTT
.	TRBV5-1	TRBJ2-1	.	CASSLLRSGNEQFF	TGCGCCAGCAGCTTGCTTCGGTCGGGGAATGAGCAGTTCTTC
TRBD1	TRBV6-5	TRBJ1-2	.	CASSYGTGGAGYTF	TGTGCCAGCAGTTACGGGACAGGGGGCGCTGGCTACACCTTC
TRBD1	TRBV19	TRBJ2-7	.	CASSPRGLDEQYF	TGTGCCAGTAGTCCCAGGGGGCTCGACGAGCAGTACTTC
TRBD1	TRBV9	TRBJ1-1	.	CASSARQGSSNTEAFF	TGTGCCAGCAGCGCCAGACAGGGTTCCTCGAACACTGAAGCTTTCTTT
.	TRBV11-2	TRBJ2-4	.	CASSAIRDTEGNIQYF	TGTGCCAGCAGCGCTATCAGGGACACCGAGGGAAACATTCAGTACTTC
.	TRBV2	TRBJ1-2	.	CASSDLDSNYGYTF	TGTGCCAGCAGTGACCTCGACAGCAACTATGGCTACACCTTC
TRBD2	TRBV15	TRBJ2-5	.	CATSAGTSGNVQYF	TGTGCCACCAGCGCCGGGACTAGCGGGAATGTCCAGTACTTC
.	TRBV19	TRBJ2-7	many	CASSRDSYEQYF	TGTGCCAGTAGTAGGGACTCTTACGAGCAGTACTTC
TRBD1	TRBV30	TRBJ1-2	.	CAWSGQGEGYTF	TGTGCCTGGAGCGGACAGGGAGAAGGCTACACCTTC
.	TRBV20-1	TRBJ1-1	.	CSAARGLEAFF	TGCAGTGCTGCTAGGGGACTTGAAGCTTTCTTT
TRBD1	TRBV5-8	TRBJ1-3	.	CASSLGQVSGNTIYF	TGTGCCAGCAGCCTCGGACAGGTCTCTGGAAACACCATATATTTT
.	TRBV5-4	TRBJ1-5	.	CASSRGGEQPQHF	TGTGCCAGCAGCCGGGGAGGGGAACAGCCCCAGCATTTT
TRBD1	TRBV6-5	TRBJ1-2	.	CASSLDRGNYGYTF	TGTGCCAGCAGTTTGGACAGGGGGAACTATGGCTACACCTTC
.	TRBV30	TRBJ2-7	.	CAWERTYEQYF	TGTGCCTGGGAGCGGACCTACGAGCAGTACTTC
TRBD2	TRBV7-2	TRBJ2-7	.	CASSSPGLASSQQYF	TGTGCCAGCAGCTCCCCGGGACTAGCATCCTCTCAGCAGTACTTC
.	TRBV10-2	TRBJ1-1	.	CASSGPGASTEAFF	TGCGCCAGCAGTGGCCCGGGAGCGTCGACTGAAGCTTTCTTT
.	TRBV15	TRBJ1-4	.	CATSRVTANEKLFF	TGTGCCACCAGCAGAGTGACAGCAAATGAAAAACTGTTTTTT
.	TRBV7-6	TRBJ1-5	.	CASSLVAPQKGNQPQHF	TGTGCCAGCAGCTTAGTAGCGCCCCAAAAGGGCAATCAGCCCCAGCATTTT
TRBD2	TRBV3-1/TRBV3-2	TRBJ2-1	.	CASSQETSGRANEQFF	TGTGCCAGCAGCCAAGAAACTAGCGGGAGGGCCAATGAGCAGTTCTTC
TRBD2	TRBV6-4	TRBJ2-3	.	CASSDASGKSDTQYF	TGTGCCAGCAGTGATGCTAGCGGGAAATCAGATACGCAGTATTTT
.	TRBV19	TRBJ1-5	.	CASSIMSGTFFLNQPQHF	TGTGCCAGTAGTATAATGAGCGGGACATTCTTTCTTAATCAGCCCCAGCATTTT
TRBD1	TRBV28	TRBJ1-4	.	CASSIRDRGNEKLFF	TGTGCCAGTAGTATTCGGGACAGGGGTAATGAAAAACTGTTTTTT
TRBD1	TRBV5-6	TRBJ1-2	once	CASSPGQGRDGYTF	TGTGCCAGCAGCCCAGGACAGGGCAGGGATGGCTACACCTTC
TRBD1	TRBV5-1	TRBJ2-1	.	CASSQRTGAGNEQFF	TGCGCCAGCAGCCAAAGAACAGGGGCGGGCAATGAGCAGTTCTTC
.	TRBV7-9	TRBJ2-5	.	CASSDIGFVAGVETQYF	TGTGCCAGCAGTGATATTGGTTTCGTGGCAGGGGTGGAGACCCAGTACTTC
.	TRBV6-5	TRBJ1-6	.	CASSSGGPSYPLHF	TGTGCCAGCAGTTCGGGAGGGCCCTCTTATCCCCTCCACTTT
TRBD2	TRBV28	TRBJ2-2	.	CASSSPGSGAGELFF	TGTGCCAGCAGTTCCCCGGGTAGCGGGGCCGGGGAGCTGTTTTTT
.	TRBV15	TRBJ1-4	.	CATSRTQGLFF	TGTGCCACCAGCAGGACACAGGGCTTGTTTTTT
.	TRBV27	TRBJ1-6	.	CASRTDSSYNSPLHF	TGTGCCAGCAGAACCGATAGCTCCTATAATTCACCCCTCCACTTT
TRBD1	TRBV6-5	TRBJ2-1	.	CASSRQGVYNEQFF	TGTGCCAGCAGCCGACAGGGGGTCTACAATGAGCAGTTCTTC
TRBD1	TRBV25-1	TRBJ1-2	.	CASSAPLGQGKDGYTF	TGTGCCAGCAGTGCCCCACTCGGACAGGGGAAGGATGGCTACACCTTC